This T cell receptor (beta chain) is drawn from a study of T cells in Graves' hyperthyroidism and ophthalmopathy (dated by TCRdb to about 2019). Study-level background: A discovery cohort of approximately 100 patients, approximately 44 with Graves' ophthalmopathy and over 55 with stable Graves' hyperthyroidism, was used to find distinguishing TCR V-J signatures. The roughly 94 discovery patients were randomly divided into training and test sets at a 7:3 ratio. In more than 5 Graves' hyperthyroidism patients, the study also compared T-cell repertoires from thyroid tissue with T-cell repertoires from blood. According to the paper, TCR Vbeta CDR3 sequencing was carried out on 135 peripheral blood samples, which came from under 50 ophthalmopathy, around 74 hyperthyroidism and roughly 17 progressor patients. After sampling, hyperthyroidism patients received methimazole starting at 30 mg daily, and ophthalmopathy patients received high-dose intravenous methylprednisolone. Prospective prediction of ophthalmopathy was tested in an independent validation cohort of fewer than 20 hyperthyroidism patients and some 17 patients who later progressed to ophthalmopathy. Here is what the overall study found, with its caveats: A 13 V-J signature model separated ophthalmopathy from stable hyperthyroidism, with around 88% sensitivity and roughly 82% specificity in cross-validation and 80%/75% in testing. In validation, the model predicted progression to ophthalmopathy with approximately 71% sensitivity and about 72% specificity, a median of approximately 6.7 months before onset. No statistical method was used to fix the sample size in advance, and group allocation was not hidden from the investigators. Most expanded thyroid clonotypes (frequency above 0.001) were also detected in blood, a finding suggesting that blood repertoires may reflect thyroid immune responses.

The junction carries 14 bases between V and J, which are trimmed by 4 bases and 6 bases respectively. The CDR3 measures 14 amino acids from cysteine to phenylalanine. Only the CDR3 DNA is retained, 42 bases long and in frame from the first base. According to the germline V gene, CDR1 reads KGHDR and CDR2 reads SFDVKD. In regard to this clonotype: This clone's antigen is unknown. No base quality information exists; no much larger clone differs at one position.

The TCR beta CDR3 regions were amplified from RNA transcripts. The TCR CDR3 was subjected to a first round of RT-PCR using the HTBI primer set and the Qiagen OneStep RT-PCR kit. Libraries were constructed in a second round of multiplex PCR, after which size selection and purification were performed. Paired-end sequencing of the libraries was performed with 100 bp reads on an Illumina HiSeq2000. In the source study's methods: Raw data were processed with SOAPnuke, discarding reads with adapters, uncalled bases, mean Phred below 15, or no exact constant-primer or identifier match. High-quality paired reads were merged with COPE v1.2.5, and unique nucleotide sequences were defined as clonotypes. Clonotypes were aligned to IMGT TRBV, TRBD and TRBJ reference segments using MiTCR v1.1. Analysis was restricted to V-J combinations with a frequency above 0.0001, which covered just over 98% of repertoires. A TCS score was defined as the ratio of F50 (clonal expansion) to E x V (chaos), with BLOSUM62-based TCRdist applied between CDR3 peptides within each V-J. Welch's t-statistics and random forest reduced some 510 V-J features to some 14, which were used in a naive Bayes classifier (R e1071). TCRdb passed the public sequencing reads through fastp at Q25 and MiXCR, retaining productive beta sequences. Every distinct CDR3 protein forms one entry, paired with its most common genes and DNA. Here the V and J calls rest on TCRdb's processing, not on the authors' analysis. The table for this sample lists a few hundred thousand distinct CDR3 sequences; about 45% of them were counted only once. Together, the top ten hold about 8.2% of the sample.

A patient counted as having stable Graves' hyperthyroidism if no progression to ophthalmopathy occurred over 18 months of follow-up. Hyperthyroidism patients were aged 18 to 65 years and newly diagnosed, with disease duration of less than 2 months. Patients with uncontrolled infections, other autoimmune diseases, pregnancy or lactation were excluded. Diagnoses were based on clinical symptoms, serum thyroxine and TRAb, thyroid ultrasound and orbital computed tomography. Total RNA was extracted using Trizol reagent, and RNA quality was assessed on an Agilent 2100 Bioanalyzer. Here the chain combines TRBV24-1 and TRBJ1-2, and perhaps TRBD1 as D gene, on 5 matching bases. The clonotype was recovered from a woman under 30 with Graves' hyperthyroidism. Donor details come from another sample of the same person, matched by shared clones. The sequencing sample was made of peripheral blood or thyroid tissue (not recorded which). The DNA sequence is as follows: TGTGCCACCAGTGAACAGGAATACAACAATGGCTACACCTTC. Translation gives CATSEQEYNNGYTF.